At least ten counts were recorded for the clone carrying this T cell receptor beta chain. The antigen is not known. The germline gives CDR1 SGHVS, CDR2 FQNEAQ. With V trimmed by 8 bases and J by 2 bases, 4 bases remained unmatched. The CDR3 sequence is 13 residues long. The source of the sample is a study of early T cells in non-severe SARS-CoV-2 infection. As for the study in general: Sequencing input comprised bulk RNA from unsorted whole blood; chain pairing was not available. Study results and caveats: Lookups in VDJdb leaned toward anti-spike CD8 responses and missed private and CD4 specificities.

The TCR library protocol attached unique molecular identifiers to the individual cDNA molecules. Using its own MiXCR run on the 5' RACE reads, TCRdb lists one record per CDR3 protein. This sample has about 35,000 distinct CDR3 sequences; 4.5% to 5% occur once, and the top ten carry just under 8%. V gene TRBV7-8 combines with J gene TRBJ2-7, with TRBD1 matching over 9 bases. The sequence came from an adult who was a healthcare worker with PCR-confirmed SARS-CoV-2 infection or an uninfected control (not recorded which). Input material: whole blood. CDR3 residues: CASVDRGAYEQYF. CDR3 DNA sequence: TGTGCCAGCGTAGACAGGGGGGCCTACGAGCAGTACTTC.